The 25 T cell receptor beta chains presented below share a single source sample, sequenced in a study of blood T cell repertoires in COVID-19. Using immunoSEQ multiplex PCR, the repertoire was profiled, and TCRdb retains in-frame clones only, with some absent. The table records a few hundred thousand clones, approximately 89% of them present only once. The material sequenced was PBMCs or T cells enriched from blood (not recorded which). Receptors originate from a man aged 25-40 years who had recovered from COVID-19.

V usage is TRBV5-5 and J usage is TRBJ1-2; unclear D gene. Trimming shortened V by 0 bases and J by 6 bases, and 12 bases separated the two germline ends. Germline CDR1 is SGHKS and CDR2 is YYEKEE (reference sequence). The CDR3 contains 14 residues. CDR3 DNA: TGTGCCAGCAGCTTGGGTGGCCGGGTTAATGGCTACACCTTC. Protein: CASSLGGRVNGYTF.

The rearrangement joins TRBV10-3 to TRBJ1-1, with D perhaps matching TRBD1 (6 bases). Per germline, CDR1 ENHRY and CDR2 SYGVKD. The CDR3 is 13 residues long. CDR3 residues: CVTSGTLNTEAFF. In nucleotides, the CDR3 is TGTGTCACCTCGGGGACACTGAACACTGAAGCTTTCTTT.

Only a few counts were recorded for this clone. V is TRBV4-2 and J is TRBJ2-7; D uncertain. Germline V gives CDR1 LGHNA, CDR2 YNFKEQ. Trimming pared 0 bases from V and 3 bases from J, leaving 6 bases between. The CDR3 spans 13 residues. The CDR3 DNA sequence: TGTGCCAGCAGCCAAGATGAGTTCTACGAGCAGTACTTC. Translated: CASSQDEFYEQYF.

This sequence joins TRBV11-2 and TRBJ2-1; D uncertain. CDR1 is SGHAT, CDR2 FQNNGV, per germline. Trimming shortened V by 2 bases and J by 9 bases, and 8 bases separated the two germline ends. CDR3 size: 12 residues. This chain's CDR3 is CASSLSPSEQFF. CDR3 sequence (DNA): TGTGCCAGCAGCTTATCCCCTAGTGAGCAGTTCTTC.

CDR3 region: CASTDSSGNTIYF. CDR3 sequence (DNA): TGTGCCAGCACGGACAGCTCTGGAAACACCATATATTTT. The J gene is TRBJ1-3, the V gene TRBV9; a weak D match, TRBD1 (6 bases). Germline CDR1 reads SGDLS; CDR2 reads YYNGEE. This CDR3 has 13 amino acids. Trimming shortened V by 6 bases and J by 0 bases, and 7 bases separated the two germline ends. Based on the CDR3 plus reference TRBV9 and TRBJ1-3, the full variable domain is DSGVTQTPKHLITATGQRVTLRCSPRSGDLSVYWYQQSLDQGLQFLIQYYNGEERAKGNILERFSAQQFPDLHSELNLSSLELGDSALYFCASTDSSGNTIYFGEGSWLTVV.

As regards this clone: The same CDR3 can be traced to other DNA sequences in this sample. The chain combines TRBV5-1 with TRBJ2-2, with D possibly being TRBD2 (5 bases). Germline CDR1 reads SGHRS; CDR2 reads YFSETQ. This CDR3 region has 13 residues. V was pared by 4 bases and J by 3 bases, with 7 bases between. The CDR3 protein is CASSRGDTGELFF. The CDR3 nucleotides read TGCGCCAGCAGCCGGGGAGACACCGGGGAGCTGTTTTTT.

This clone was observed once. The chain is built from TRBV2 and TRBJ2-5; D gene ambiguous. This CDR3 spans 15 amino acids. The V gene lost 4 bases and the J gene lost 2 bases, with 14 bases spanning the gap. Germline V gene lookup returns CDR1 SNHLY and CDR2 FYNNEI. The CDR3 DNA reads TGTGCCAGCAGTGCTGACATACGCCGTCAAGAGACCCAGTACTTC. Translated, it gives CASSADIRRQETQYF.

This clone occurred a few times. The chain uses TRBV28 and TRBJ1-4; D gene uncertain. Trimming stripped 4 bases from V and 0 bases from J, with 6 bases between. Germline V CDR1 and CDR2: MDHEN, SYDVKM. The CDR3 covers 14 residues. The CDR3 region has the DNA TGTGCCAGCAGTTCCCATGCAACTAATGAAAAACTGTTTTTT. Its protein is CASSSHATNEKLFF.

The chain combines TRBV7-2 with TRBJ2-3; D not resolved. The germline CDR1 and CDR2 sequences are SGHTA and FQGNSA. V shed 6 bases and J shed 2 bases, with 15 bases lying between them. The CDR3 is made up of 15 amino acids. The chain's CDR3 is CASSRRGPDTDTQYF. CDR3 sequence (DNA): TGTGCCAGCAGTAGGCGCGGCCCTGACACAGATACGCAGTATTTT. Based on the CDR3 plus reference TRBV7-2 and TRBJ2-3, the full variable domain is GAGVSQSPSNKVTEKGKDVELRCDPISGHTALYWYRQSLGQGLEFLIYFQGNSAPDKSGLPSDRFSAERTGGSVSTLTIQRTQQEDSAVYLCASSRRGPDTDTQYFGPGTRLTVL.

This clone was detected once. The chain joins TRBV30 to TRBJ1-2, with TRBD1 matching over 10 bases. J was trimmed by 2 bases and V by 0 bases; bases with no gene match: 0. Germline V gene lookup returns CDR1 GTSNPN and CDR2 SVGIG (reference sequence). The CDR3 covers 14 residues. CDR3 nucleotides: TGTGCCTGGAGTGTGGGACAGGGGAACTATGGCTACACCTTC. Translating gives CAWSVGQGNYGYTF.

CDR3 loop: CASSQFRVSHTDTQYF. In nucleotides, the CDR3 is TGTGCCAGCAGCCAGTTCCGCGTCTCCCACACAGATACGCAGTATTTT. The chain employs TRBV14 and TRBJ2-3; D gene uncertain. This CDR3 is built from 16 residues. Germline-derived CDR1 and CDR2 are SGHDN and FVKESK. V was trimmed by 3 bases and J by 2 bases, leaving 15 bases between them. The whole variable domain, remainder taken from reference TRBV14 and TRBJ2-3, is EAGVTQFPSHSVIEKGQTVTLRCDPISGHDNLYWYRRVMGKEIKFLLHFVKESKQDESGMPNNRFLAERTGGTYSTLKVQPAELEDSGVYFCASSQFRVSHTDTQYFGPGTRLTVL.

This clone was counted a few times. The chain links TRBV24-1 to TRBJ1-5, with a possible D match to TRBD1 (5 bases). V was cut by 7 bases and J by 7 bases, with 13 bases left in between. This CDR3 comprises 13 residues. CDR1 is KGHDR, CDR2 SFDVKD, per germline. The CDR3 region is CATSLGEGQPQHF. As DNA, the CDR3 is TGTGCCACCAGCCTAGGGGAGGGACAGCCCCAGCATTTT.

V gene TRBV10-1 combines with J gene TRBJ2-3, with no clear D. The germline gives CDR1 WNHNN, CDR2 SYGVQD (reference sequence). V lost 7 bases and J 2 bases, leaving 10 bases between the germline ends. CDR3 length: 13 residues. CDR3 DNA sequence: TGCGCCAGCAAACAAGGAGCCACAGATACGCAGTATTTT. It codes for CASKQGATDTQYF.

The gene calls are TRBV28 and TRBJ2-3; 9 nucleotides match TRBD2. The CDR3 has 17 residues. V shed 4 bases, J shed 1 base, and the junction held 9 bases outside the gene matches. In germline, CDR1 is MDHEN, CDR2 SYDVKM. CDR3: CASSSFSSGEGTDTQYF. The CDR3, as DNA: TGTGCCAGCAGTTCCTTCTCTAGCGGGGAGGGCACAGATACGCAGTATTTT.

This clone was found once. This chain uses TRBV2 with TRBJ1-2, with 7 bases matching TRBD1. From germline, CDR1 is SNHLY and CDR2 FYNNEI. The CDR3 spans 12 residues. With 6 bases clipped from V and 4 bases from J, the junction kept 2 bases outside the gene matches. The CDR3 here is CASRPGGYGYTF. Here the CDR3 DNA reads TGTGCCAGCAGACCAGGGGGCTATGGCTACACCTTC.

This clone has only a few counts. Other DNA variants within this sample encode the same CDR3. The V gene is TRBV9, the J gene TRBJ1-6; no clear D gene. The V end lost 3 bases, the J end lost 3 bases, and 7 bases lay between the germline ends. The CDR3 has 14 amino acids. CDR1 and CDR2 from the germline V gene are SGDLS and YYNGEE. CDR3 residues: CASSAGNYNSPLHF. The CDR3 region has the DNA TGTGCCAGCAGCGCCGGTAACTATAATTCACCCCTCCACTTT.

The chain carries TRBV10-3 and TRBJ2-7; D is possibly TRBD1 (6 bases). Trimming shortened V by 0 bases and J by 6 bases, and 12 bases separated the two germline ends. This CDR3 is 14 amino acids long. CDR1 and CDR2 (germline): ENHRY, SYGVKD. This CDR3 is CAISESGALGEQYF. The CDR3 region has the DNA TGTGCCATCAGTGAGTCGGGGGCCCTAGGCGAGCAGTACTTC.

The chain joins TRBV10-3 to TRBJ2-7, with D possibly being TRBD2 (5 bases). The CDR3 loop spans 15 amino acids. V gave up 4 bases and J gave up 2 bases, with 15 bases separating them. Germline V gene sequence: CDR1 ENHRY, CDR2 SYGVKD. CDR3 in DNA: TGTGCCATCAGTGGCGGGTCTGCCGCAGCCTACGAGCAGTACTTC. It yields the protein CAISGGSAAAYEQYF.

The rearrangement uses TRBV7-2 and TRBJ1-5; tentatively, D is TRBD1 (5 bases). The ends were cut back, 2 bases at V and 6 bases at J, with 14 bases in the middle. The germline CDR1 and CDR2 sequences are SGHTA and FQGNSA. The CDR3 has 15 residues. CDR3 sequence reads: CASSLRGGGSQPQHF. CDR3 DNA sequence: TGTGCCAGCAGCTTACGGGGCGGGGGTTCTCAGCCCCAGCATTTT.

This chain connects TRBV6-5 to TRBJ1-2; D uncertain. CDR3 length equals 15 residues. V was pared by 4 bases and J by 4 bases, with 16 bases between. Germline V CDR1 and CDR2: MNHEY, SVGAGI. The CDR3 DNA reads TGTGCCAGCAGTTCCAAACCGGGAATTGCCTATGGCTACACCTTC. This translates into CASSSKPGIAYGYTF.

V is TRBV4-1 and J is TRBJ1-2, with 7 bases matching TRBD1. The CDR3 length is 15 residues. Per germline, CDR1 MGHRA and CDR2 YSYEKL. The J segment lost 4 bases and the V segment lost 3 bases, leaving 8 bases of the junction unmatched. Here the CDR3 reads CASSQASGTAYGYTF. For the CDR3, the DNA is TGCGCCAGCAGCCAGGCCAGTGGGACAGCCTATGGCTACACCTTC.

This clone was observed a single time. The V and J genes are TRBV7-9 and TRBJ2-6, with D hard to call. With 2 bases removed from V and 1 base from J, the gap between germline ends came to 12 bases. This CDR3 has 17 residues. Germline V lookup: CDR1 SEHNR, CDR2 FQNEAQ (reference sequence). The CDR3: CASSLSSAGSGANVLTF. The CDR3 DNA reads as TGTGCCAGCAGCTTATCTTCAGCCGGGTCTGGGGCCAACGTCCTGACTTTC.

V and J are TRBV2 and TRBJ2-1; 8 positions agree with TRBD2. CDR3 length equals 15 residues. CDR1 is SNHLY and CDR2 is FYNNEI in the germline V gene. Trimming cost V 7 bases and J 7 bases; bases outside gene matches: 12. The CDR3 region is CASTLSGGPRNEQFF. DNA for the CDR3: TGTGCCAGCACCCTATCGGGGGGGCCTCGGAATGAGCAGTTCTTC.

The CDR3 DNA is TGCGCCAGCAACCGACAGGGTGGTCAGCCCCAGCATTTT. It codes for CASNRQGGQPQHF. The genes are TRBV10-2 and TRBJ1-5; 7 nucleotides match TRBD1. Germline assignment: CDR1 WSHSY and CDR2 SAAADI. V was clipped by 7 bases and J by 6 bases; unmatched bases: 6. This CDR3 comprises 13 residues.

The chain carries TRBV13 and TRBJ1-2; D is uncertain. The CDR3 length is 16 residues. The ends were cut back, 0 bases at V and 1 base at J, with 12 bases in the middle. Germline CDR1 and CDR2: PRHDT and FYEKMQ (reference sequence). For the CDR3, the DNA is TGTGCCAGCAGCTTAGGCCTCGGGCGGGTTAACTATGGCTACACCTTC. Translated, it gives CASSLGLGRVNYGYTF.